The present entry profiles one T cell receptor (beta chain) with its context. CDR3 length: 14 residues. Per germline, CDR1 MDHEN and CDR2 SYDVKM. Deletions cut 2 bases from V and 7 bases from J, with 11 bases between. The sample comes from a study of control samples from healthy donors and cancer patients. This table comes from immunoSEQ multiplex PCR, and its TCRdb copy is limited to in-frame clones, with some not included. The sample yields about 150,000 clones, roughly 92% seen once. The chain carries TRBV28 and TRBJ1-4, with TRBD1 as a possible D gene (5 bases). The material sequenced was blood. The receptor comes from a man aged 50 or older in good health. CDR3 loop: CASSLRQRGEKLFF. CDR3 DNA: TGTGCCAGCAGTTTAAGGCAGAGGGGTGAAAAACTGTTTTTT.